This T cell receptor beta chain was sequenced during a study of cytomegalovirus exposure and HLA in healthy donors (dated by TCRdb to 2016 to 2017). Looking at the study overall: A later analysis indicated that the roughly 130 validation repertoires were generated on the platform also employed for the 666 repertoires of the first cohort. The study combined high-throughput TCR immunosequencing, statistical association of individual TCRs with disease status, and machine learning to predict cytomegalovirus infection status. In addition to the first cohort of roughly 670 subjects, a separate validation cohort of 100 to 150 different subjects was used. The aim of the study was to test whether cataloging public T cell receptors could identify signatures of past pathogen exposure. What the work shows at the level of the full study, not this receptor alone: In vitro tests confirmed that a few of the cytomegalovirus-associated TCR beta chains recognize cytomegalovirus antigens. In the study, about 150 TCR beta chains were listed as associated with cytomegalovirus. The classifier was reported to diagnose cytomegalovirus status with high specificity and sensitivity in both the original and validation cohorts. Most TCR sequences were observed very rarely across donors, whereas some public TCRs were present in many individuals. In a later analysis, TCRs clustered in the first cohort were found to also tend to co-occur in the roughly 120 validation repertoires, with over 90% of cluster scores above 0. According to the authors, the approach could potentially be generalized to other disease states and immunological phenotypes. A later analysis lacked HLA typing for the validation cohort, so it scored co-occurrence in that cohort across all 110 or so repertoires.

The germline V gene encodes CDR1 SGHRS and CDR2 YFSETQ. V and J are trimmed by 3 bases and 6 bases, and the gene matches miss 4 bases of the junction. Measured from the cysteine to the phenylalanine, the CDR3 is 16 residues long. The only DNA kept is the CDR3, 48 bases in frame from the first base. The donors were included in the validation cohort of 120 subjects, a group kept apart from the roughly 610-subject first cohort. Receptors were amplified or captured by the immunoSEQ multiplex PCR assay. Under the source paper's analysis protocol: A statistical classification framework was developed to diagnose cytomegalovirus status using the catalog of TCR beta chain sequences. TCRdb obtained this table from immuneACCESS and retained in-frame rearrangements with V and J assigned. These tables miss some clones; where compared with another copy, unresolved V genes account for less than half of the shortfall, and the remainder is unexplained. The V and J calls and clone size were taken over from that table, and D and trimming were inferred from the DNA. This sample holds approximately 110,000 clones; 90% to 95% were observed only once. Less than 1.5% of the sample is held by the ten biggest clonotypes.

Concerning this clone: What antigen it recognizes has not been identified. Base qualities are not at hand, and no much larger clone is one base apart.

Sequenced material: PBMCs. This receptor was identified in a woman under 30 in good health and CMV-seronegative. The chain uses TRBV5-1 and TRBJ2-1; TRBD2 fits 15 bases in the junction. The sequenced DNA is TGCGCCAGCAGCTGGACTAGCGGGAGGGCCCTCAATGAGCAGTTCTTC. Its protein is CASSWTSGRALNEQFF.